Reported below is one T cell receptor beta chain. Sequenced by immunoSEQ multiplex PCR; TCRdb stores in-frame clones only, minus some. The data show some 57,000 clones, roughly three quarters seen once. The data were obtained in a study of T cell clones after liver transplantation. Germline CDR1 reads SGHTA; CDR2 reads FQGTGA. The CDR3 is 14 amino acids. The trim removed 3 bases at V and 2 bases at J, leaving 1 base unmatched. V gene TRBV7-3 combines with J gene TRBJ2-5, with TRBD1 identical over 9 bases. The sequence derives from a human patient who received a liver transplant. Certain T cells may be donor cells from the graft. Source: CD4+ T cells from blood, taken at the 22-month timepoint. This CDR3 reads CASSLTGGQETQYF. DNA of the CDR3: TGTGCCAGCAGCTTGACAGGGGGGCAAGAGACCCAGTACTTC.